Listed below are T cell receptor beta chains from one sample, sequenced in a study of T cell responses to AZD1222 COVID-19 vaccine. Assay used: immunoSEQ multiplex PCR; TCRdb lists only in-frame clones, some missing. The data show about 110,000 clones, around 90% seen once. Sequences were derived from peripheral blood, sampled 28 days after the second AZD1222 dose. The receptors here all came from an adult who received the AZD1222 COVID-19 vaccine. The CDR3 runs from the conserved cysteine through the conserved F or W. Each record gives: clone size, D gene, J gene, V gene, CDR3 DNA, CDR3 protein. A D gene is named only where the DNA matches it firmly. Size tells how often a clone was seen (once, few, many) or the class of an expanded clone, and some rows leave it out.

size: .; D: TRBD2; J: TRBJ2-7; V: TRBV5-1; DNA: TGCGCCAGCCGACAAGCGGGGGGGCCGTACGAGCAGTACTTC; CDR3: CASRQAGGPYEQYF
size: .; D: TRBD1; J: TRBJ1-2; V: TRBV11-2; DNA: TGTGCCAGCAGCCAACAGGGGAGTCAAGGCTACACCTTC; CDR3: CASSQQGSQGYTF
size: .; D: .; J: TRBJ2-3; V: TRBV19; DNA: TGTGCCAGTAGTATAAGTGGGGGTCTGGCAGATACGCAGTATTTT; CDR3: CASSISGGLADTQYF
size: .; D: .; J: TRBJ2-7; V: TRBV23-1; DNA: TGCGCCAGCAGTCAATCGCGGAAGGGGGGCGCCTACGAGCAGTACTTC; CDR3: CASSQSRKGGAYEQYF
size: .; D: .; J: TRBJ2-3; V: TRBV14; DNA: TGTGCCAGCAGCACAACCCCATACAGGGGAGGTTTTTCCACAGATACGCAGTATTTT; CDR3: CASSTTPYRGGFSTDTQYF
size: .; D: .; J: TRBJ1-6; V: TRBV29-1; DNA: TGCAGCGTCAGCACGGACTATAATTCACCCCTCCACTTT; CDR3: CSVSTDYNSPLHF
size: .; D: .; J: TRBJ2-3; V: TRBV7-2; DNA: TGTGCCAGCAGCTTATCAAGTTCGGCGGGGGATACGCAGTATTTT; CDR3: CASSLSSSAGDTQYF
size: .; D: .; J: TRBJ1-3; V: TRBV4-1; DNA: TGCGCCAGCAGCCAAGATAGTGGCATTCCTGGAAACACCATATATTTT; CDR3: CASSQDSGIPGNTIYF
size: .; D: TRBD2; J: TRBJ2-5; V: TRBV2; DNA: TGTGCCAGCACCCTACTAGCGGGGGAAGAGACCCAGTACTTC; CDR3: CASTLLAGEETQYF
size: .; D: .; J: TRBJ1-5; V: TRBV18; DNA: TGTGCCAGCTCACCGGGCGTAAGGCAGCCCCAGCATTTT; CDR3: CASSPGVRQPQHF
size: .; D: TRBD1; J: TRBJ1-5; V: TRBV28; DNA: TGTGCCAGCAGTTTAGACAGGGTGCAGCCCCAGCATTTT; CDR3: CASSLDRVQPQHF
size: .; D: .; J: TRBJ1-2; V: TRBV20-1; DNA: TGCAGTGCTAGTCTGACAGAAGCAAGCGCCTATGGCTACACCTTC; CDR3: CSASLTEASAYGYTF
size: .; D: .; J: TRBJ2-7; V: TRBV19; DNA: TGTGCCAGTAGCCGGGACACAAAAGACCTCTACGAGCAGTACTTC; CDR3: CASSRDTKDLYEQYF
size: .; D: TRBD1; J: TRBJ2-3; V: TRBV5-4; DNA: TGTGCCAGCAGCCTCGTTGGACAGGGGGCCACAGATACGCAGTATTTT; CDR3: CASSLVGQGATDTQYF
size: .; D: TRBD1; J: TRBJ1-6; V: TRBV6-5; DNA: TGTGCCAGCTCTCTACAGGGGTATAATTCACCCCTCCACTTT; CDR3: CASSLQGYNSPLHF
size: .; D: .; J: TRBJ2-5; V: TRBV18; DNA: TGTGCCAGCTCACCACCGAACTGGAATAAAGAGACCCAGTACTTC; CDR3: CASSPPNWNKETQYF
size: .; D: .; J: TRBJ2-7; V: TRBV3-1/TRBV3-2; DNA: TGTGCCAGCAGGACCTCGGGGGCCTACGAGCAGTACTTC; CDR3: CASRTSGAYEQYF
size: .; D: TRBD1; J: TRBJ1-3; V: TRBV29-1; DNA: TGCAGCGTAGATCTCCGGGACAGGGGTTCTTATAACTCTGGAAACACCATATATTTT; CDR3: CSVDLRDRGSYNSGNTIYF
size: once; D: .; J: TRBJ2-7; V: TRBV27; DNA: TGTGCCAGCAGTTTATCGACGGTTGGGGCCTACGAGCAGTACTTC; CDR3: CASSLSTVGAYEQYF
size: many; D: TRBD2; J: TRBJ2-3; V: TRBV4-3; DNA: TGCGCCAGCAGCCAAGACTCCAGCGGGGTCACAGATACGCAGTATTTT; CDR3: CASSQDSSGVTDTQYF
size: .; D: .; J: TRBJ1-2; V: TRBV18; DNA: TGTGCCAGCTCACCCATTTCCGGGACGGCTAACTATGGCTACACCTTC; CDR3: CASSPISGTANYGYTF
size: .; D: .; J: TRBJ2-7; V: TRBV27; DNA: TGTGCCAGCAGTTCTTACCGGACAGTCCAACCGTACGAGCAGTACTTC; CDR3: CASSSYRTVQPYEQYF
size: .; D: TRBD1; J: TRBJ1-1; V: TRBV5-1; DNA: TGCGCCAGCAGCTGGGACAGGGGTCGGTCTGAAGCTTTCTTT; CDR3: CASSWDRGRSEAFF
size: .; D: .; J: TRBJ2-3; V: TRBV18; DNA: TGTGCCAGCTCCAAGGTATTCACAGATACGCAGTATTTT; CDR3: CASSKVFTDTQYF